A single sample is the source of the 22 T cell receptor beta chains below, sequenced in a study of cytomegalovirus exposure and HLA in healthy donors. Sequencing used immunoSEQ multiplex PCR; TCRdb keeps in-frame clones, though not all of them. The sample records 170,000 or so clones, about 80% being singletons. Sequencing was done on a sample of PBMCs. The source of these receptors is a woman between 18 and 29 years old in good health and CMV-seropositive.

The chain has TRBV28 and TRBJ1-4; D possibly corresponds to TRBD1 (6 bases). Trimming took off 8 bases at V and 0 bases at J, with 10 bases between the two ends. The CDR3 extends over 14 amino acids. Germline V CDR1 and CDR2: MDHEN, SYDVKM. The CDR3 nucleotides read TGTGCCAGCTGGCCAGGGGCAACTAATGAAAAACTGTTTTTT. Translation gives CASWPGATNEKLFF.

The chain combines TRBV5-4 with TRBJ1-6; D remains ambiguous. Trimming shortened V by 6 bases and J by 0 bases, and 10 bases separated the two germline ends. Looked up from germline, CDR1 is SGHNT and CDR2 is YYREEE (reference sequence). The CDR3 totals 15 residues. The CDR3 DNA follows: TGTGCCAGCAACGTACAGAGCTCCTATAATTCACCCCTCCACTTT. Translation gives CASNVQSSYNSPLHF. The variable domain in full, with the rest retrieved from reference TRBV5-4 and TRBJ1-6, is ETGVTQSPTHLIKTRGQQVTLRCSSQSGHNTVSWYQQALGQGPQFIFQYYREEENGRGNFPPRFSGLQFPNYSSELNVNALELDDSALYLCASNVQSSYNSPLHFGNGTRLTVT.

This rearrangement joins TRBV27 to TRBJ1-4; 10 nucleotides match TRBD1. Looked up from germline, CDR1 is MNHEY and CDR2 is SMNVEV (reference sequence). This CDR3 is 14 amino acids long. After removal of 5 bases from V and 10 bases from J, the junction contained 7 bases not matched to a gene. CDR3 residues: CASSPGQGIGKLFF. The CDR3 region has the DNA TGTGCCAGCAGTCCGGGACAGGGGATCGGAAAACTGTTTTTT.

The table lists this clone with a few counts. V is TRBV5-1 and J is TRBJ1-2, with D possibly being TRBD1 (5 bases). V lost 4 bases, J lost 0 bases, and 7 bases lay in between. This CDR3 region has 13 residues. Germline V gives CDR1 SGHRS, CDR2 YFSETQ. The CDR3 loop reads CASSRQTNYGYTF. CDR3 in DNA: TGCGCCAGCAGCCGACAGACTAACTATGGCTACACCTTC.

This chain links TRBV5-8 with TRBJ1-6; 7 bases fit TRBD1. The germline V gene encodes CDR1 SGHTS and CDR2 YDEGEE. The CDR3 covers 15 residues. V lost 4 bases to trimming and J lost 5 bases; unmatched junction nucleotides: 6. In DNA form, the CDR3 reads TGTGCCAGCAGCCCCGGACAGGATAATAATTCACCCCTCCACTTT. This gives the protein CASSPGQDNNSPLHF.

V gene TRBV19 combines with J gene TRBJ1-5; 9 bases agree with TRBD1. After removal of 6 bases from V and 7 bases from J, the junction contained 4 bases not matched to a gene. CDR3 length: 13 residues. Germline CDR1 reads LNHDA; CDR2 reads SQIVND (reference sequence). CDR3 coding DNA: TGTGCCAGTAGGGGACAGGGTTACCAGCCCCAGCATTTT. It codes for CASRGQGYQPQHF.

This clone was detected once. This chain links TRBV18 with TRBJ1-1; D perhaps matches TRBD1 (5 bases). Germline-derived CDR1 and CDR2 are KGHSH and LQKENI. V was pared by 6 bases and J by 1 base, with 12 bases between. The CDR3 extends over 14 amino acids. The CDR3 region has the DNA TGTGCCAGCTCCCCGAAACAGGAGAACACTGAAGCTTTCTTT. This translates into CASSPKQENTEAFF.

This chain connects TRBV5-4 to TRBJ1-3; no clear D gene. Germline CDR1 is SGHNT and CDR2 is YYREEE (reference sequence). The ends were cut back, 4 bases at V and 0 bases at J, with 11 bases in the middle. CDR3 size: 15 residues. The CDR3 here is CASSRVPGSGNTIYF. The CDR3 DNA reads TGTGCCAGCAGCCGGGTACCGGGCTCTGGAAACACCATATATTTT.

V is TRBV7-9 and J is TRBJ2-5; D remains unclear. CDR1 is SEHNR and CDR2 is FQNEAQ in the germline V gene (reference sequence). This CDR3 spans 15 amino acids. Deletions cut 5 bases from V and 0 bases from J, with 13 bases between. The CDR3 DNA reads TGTGCCAGCAGCCGAAAACCCGGGTACCAAGAGACCCAGTACTTC. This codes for CASSRKPGYQETQYF.

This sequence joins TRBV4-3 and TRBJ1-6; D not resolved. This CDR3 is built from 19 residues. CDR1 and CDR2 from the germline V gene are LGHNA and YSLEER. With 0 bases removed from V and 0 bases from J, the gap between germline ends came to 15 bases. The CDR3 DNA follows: TGCGCCAGCAGCCAAGATGGAGGACGGTTTGGCTCCTATAATTCACCCCTCCACTTT. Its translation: CASSQDGGRFGSYNSPLHF.

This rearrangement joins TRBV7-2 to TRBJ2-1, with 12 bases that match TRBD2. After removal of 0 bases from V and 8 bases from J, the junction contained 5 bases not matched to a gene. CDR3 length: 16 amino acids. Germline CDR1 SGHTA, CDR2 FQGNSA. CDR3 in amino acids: CASSLALAGGPDEQFF. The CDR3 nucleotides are TGTGCCAGCAGCTTAGCGCTAGCGGGGGGGCCCGATGAGCAGTTCTTC.

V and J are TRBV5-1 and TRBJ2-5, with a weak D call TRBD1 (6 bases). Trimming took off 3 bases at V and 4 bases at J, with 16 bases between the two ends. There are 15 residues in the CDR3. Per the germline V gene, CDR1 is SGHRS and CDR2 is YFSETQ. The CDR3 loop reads CASSSTGSWGETQYF. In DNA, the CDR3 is TGCGCCAGCAGCTCAACAGGGTCCTGGGGAGAGACCCAGTACTTC.

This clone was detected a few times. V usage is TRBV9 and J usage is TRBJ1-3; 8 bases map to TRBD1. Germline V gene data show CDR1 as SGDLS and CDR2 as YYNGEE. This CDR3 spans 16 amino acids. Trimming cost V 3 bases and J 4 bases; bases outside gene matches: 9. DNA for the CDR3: TGTGCCAGCAGCGAGACCGGGACAGGAGCAGGAAACACCATATATTTT. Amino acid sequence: CASSETGTGAGNTIYF.

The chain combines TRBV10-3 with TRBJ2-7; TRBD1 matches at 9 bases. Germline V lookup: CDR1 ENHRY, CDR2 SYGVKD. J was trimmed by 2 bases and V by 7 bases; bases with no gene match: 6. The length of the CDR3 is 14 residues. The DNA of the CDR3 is TGTGCCATCAATCAAGGGGACAGGGCCTACGAGCAGTACTTC. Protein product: CAINQGDRAYEQYF.

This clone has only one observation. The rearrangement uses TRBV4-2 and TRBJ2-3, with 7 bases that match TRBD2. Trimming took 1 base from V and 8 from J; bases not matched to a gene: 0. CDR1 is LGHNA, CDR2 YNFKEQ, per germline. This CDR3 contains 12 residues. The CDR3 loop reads CASSQGGGTQYF. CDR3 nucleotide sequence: TGTGCCAGCAGCCAAGGCGGGGGTACGCAGTATTTT.

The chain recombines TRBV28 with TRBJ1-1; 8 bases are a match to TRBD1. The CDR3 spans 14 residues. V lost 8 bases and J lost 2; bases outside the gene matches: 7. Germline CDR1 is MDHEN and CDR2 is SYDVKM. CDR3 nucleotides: TGTGCCAGCCCTCCGGGACAGGTCAACACTGAAGCTTTCTTT. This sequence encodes CASPPGQVNTEAFF.

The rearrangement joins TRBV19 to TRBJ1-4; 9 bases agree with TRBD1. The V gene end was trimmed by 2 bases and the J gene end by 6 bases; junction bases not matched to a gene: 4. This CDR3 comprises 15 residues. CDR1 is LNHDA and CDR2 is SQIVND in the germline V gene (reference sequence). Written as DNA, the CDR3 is TGTGCCAGTAGTATAAACACAGGGGGCCATGAAAAACTGTTTTTT. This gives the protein CASSINTGGHEKLFF.

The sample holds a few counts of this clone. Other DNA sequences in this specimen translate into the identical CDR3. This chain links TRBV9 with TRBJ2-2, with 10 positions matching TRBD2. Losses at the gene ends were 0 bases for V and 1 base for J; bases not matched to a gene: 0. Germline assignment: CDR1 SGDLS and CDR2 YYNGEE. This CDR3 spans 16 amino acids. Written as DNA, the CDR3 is TGTGCCAGCAGCGTAGTAGCGGGGGGGAACACCGGGGAGCTGTTTTTT. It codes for CASSVVAGGNTGELFF.

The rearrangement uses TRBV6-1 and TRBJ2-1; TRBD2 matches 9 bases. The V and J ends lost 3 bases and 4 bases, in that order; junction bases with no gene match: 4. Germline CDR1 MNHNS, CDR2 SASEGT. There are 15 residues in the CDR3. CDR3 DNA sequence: TGTGCCAGCAGTGATGGGACTAGCACATACAATGAGCAGTTCTTC. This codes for CASSDGTSTYNEQFF.

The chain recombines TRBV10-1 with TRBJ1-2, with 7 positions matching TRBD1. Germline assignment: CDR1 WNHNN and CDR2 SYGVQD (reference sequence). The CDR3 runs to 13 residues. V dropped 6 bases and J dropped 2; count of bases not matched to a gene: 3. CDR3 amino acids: CASSRDSNYGYTF. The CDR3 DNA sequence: TGCGCCAGCAGCAGGGACAGCAACTATGGCTACACCTTC.

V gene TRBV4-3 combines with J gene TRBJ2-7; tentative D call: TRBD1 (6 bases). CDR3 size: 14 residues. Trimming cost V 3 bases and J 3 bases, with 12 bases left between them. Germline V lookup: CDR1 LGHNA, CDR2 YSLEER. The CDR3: CASSHADRFYEQYF. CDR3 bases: TGCGCCAGCAGCCATGCCGACAGGTTCTACGAGCAGTACTTC.

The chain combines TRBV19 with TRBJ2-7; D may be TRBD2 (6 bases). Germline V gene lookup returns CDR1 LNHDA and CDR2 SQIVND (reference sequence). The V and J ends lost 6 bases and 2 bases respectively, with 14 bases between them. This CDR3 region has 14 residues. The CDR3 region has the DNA TGTGCCAGTAGCAAAGTCGGGAGCCCCTACGAGCAGTACTTC. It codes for CASSKVGSPYEQYF.